The rows below give T cell receptor beta chains drawn from one sample of a study of shared clonotypes between healthy human individuals. Assay used: immunoSEQ multiplex PCR; TCRdb lists only in-frame clones, some missing. Of about 1,500,000 clones listed, roughly 96% were seen once; the top ten hold over 1%. Sequenced input: naive CD4+ T cells sorted from blood. The receptors shown here come from a man aged 25 to 40 in good health. CDR3s include the opening cysteine and the closing phenylalanine or tryptophan. Each record gives: J gene, V gene, CDR3 protein.

>TRBJ1-3|TRBV19
CASSIWQVGNTIYF
>TRBJ1-1|TRBV18
CASGLAGLDTEAFF
>TRBJ1-1|TRBV18
CASSPPPGHFTPAAFF
>TRBJ2-2|TRBV15
CATSRDVTPGELFF
>TRBJ2-4|TRBV19
CASSIVGTTSGSKNIQYF
>TRBJ2-1|TRBV28
CASMGGSSYNEQFF
>TRBJ1-2|TRBV5-4
CASSLEGANYGYTF
>TRBJ1-1|TRBV28
CASSPNTGYLNTEAFF
>TRBJ1-5|TRBV2
CASSEFGASLGNQPQHF
>TRBJ2-7|TRBV11-2
CASSLRVGGGVSYEQYF
>TRBJ2-7|TRBV2
CASSPRDGTYEQYF
>TRBJ2-7|TRBV2
CASSEFSPAGFEQYF
>TRBJ2-1|TRBV6-5
CASRGGVGGEQFF
>TRBJ2-1|TRBV27
CASSLDYWNEQFF
>TRBJ2-5|TRBV10-3
CAISEQGGETQYF
>TRBJ1-1|TRBV19
CASSILGQGARTEAFF
>TRBJ2-2|TRBV5-4
CASSLGMWGELFF
>TRBJ2-7|TRBV19
CASSISSTYEQYF
>TRBJ2-1|TRBV4-3
CASSQKLAGANNEQFF
>TRBJ2-3|TRBV7-8
CASSSNSGLTDTQYF
>TRBJ1-2|TRBV28
CASSFRGPAAGYTF
>TRBJ2-1|TRBV18
CASSNTPWEEQFF
>TRBJ2-5|TRBV19
CASNGERGETQYF
>TRBJ2-1|TRBV30
CAWSRSLSMGHEQFF
>TRBJ2-1|TRBV5-1
CASSLGLAARFF
>TRBJ2-7|TRBV7-8
CASSLFLLIGTLSSHEQYF
>TRBJ2-7|TRBV11-3
CASSFGTGVPYEQYF
>TRBJ2-6|TRBV6-6
CASTGAGANVLTF
>TRBJ1-5|TRBV7-8
CASSLNSNQPQHF
>TRBJ2-7|TRBV28
CASSQAGPLYEQYF
>TRBJ2-5|TRBV28
CASRSAEVGSKETQYF
>TRBJ2-2|TRBV2
CASRELAGGVTGELFF